These 14 T cell receptor beta chains were sequenced from one sample in a study of shared clonotypes between healthy human individuals. Sequenced by immunoSEQ multiplex PCR; TCRdb stores in-frame clones only, minus some. The data show roughly 720,000 clones, roughly 88% seen once. The sequencing input was memory CD8+ T cells from PBMCs. Subset reported: CD45RO+ cells pooled with CCR7-negative TemRA cells. The source of these receptors is a man younger than 35 in good health. Some clones in this sample may be carry-over from other donors' samples.

The CDR3 nucleotides read TGTGCCAGCACCACTCCCCGGGGTGAAAAACTGTTTTTT. Translated: CASTTPRGEKLFF. V gene TRBV7-9 combines with J gene TRBJ1-4; D not certain. V lost 7 bases and J lost 7, with 13 bases in between. This CDR3 is built from 13 residues. From germline, CDR1 is SEHNR and CDR2 FQNEAQ (reference sequence).

The rearrangement joins TRBV29-1 to TRBJ2-7, with 14 bases that match TRBD2. Germline lookup yields CDR1 SQVTM and CDR2 ANQGSEA. CDR3 length equals 14 residues. After removal of 3 bases from V and 6 bases from J, the junction contained 4 bases not matched to a gene. This CDR3 is CSVDEGLAGGEQYF. The CDR3, as DNA: TGCAGCGTTGACGAAGGACTAGCGGGAGGCGAGCAGTACTTC.

This clone was seen once. In DNA, the CDR3 is TGCGCCAGCAGTCCTCGACTAGCGGGAGTGGATACGCAGTATTTT. This encodes CASSPRLAGVDTQYF. The V call is TRBV10-1, the J call TRBJ2-3, with 12 bases matching TRBD2. Looked up from germline, CDR1 is WNHNN and CDR2 is SYGVQD (reference sequence). J lost 6 bases, V lost 5 bases, and 6 bases had no gene match. This CDR3 has 15 residues.

V and J are TRBV27 and TRBJ1-5; D might be TRBD1 (6 bases). V was pared by 6 bases and J by 1 base, with 16 bases between. In germline, CDR1 is MNHEY, CDR2 SMNVEV (reference sequence). The CDR3 has 16 residues. The DNA for the CDR3 is TGTGCCAGCAGCCGGGGGCCGGGATTGAGCAATCAGCCCCAGCATTTT. Encoded protein: CASSRGPGLSNQPQHF.

The rearrangement links TRBV4-2 to TRBJ2-7; the D gene is possibly TRBD2 (5 bases). Per germline, CDR1 LGHNA and CDR2 YNFKEQ. The CDR3 sequence is 16 residues long. With 1 base removed from V and 3 bases from J, the gap between germline ends came to 16 bases. As DNA, the CDR3 is TGTGCCAGCAGCCAAGTCGCTGCCTTAGCGCGCTACGAGCAGTACTTC. Protein product: CASSQVAALARYEQYF.

The chain couples TRBV13 to TRBJ2-4; unclear D gene. Germline CDR1 PRHDT, CDR2 FYEKMQ (reference sequence). CDR3 size: 15 residues. With 4 bases removed from V and 0 bases from J, the gap between germline ends came to 10 bases. This chain's CDR3 is CASSSGEIAKNIQYF. The CDR3 coding sequence is TGTGCCAGCAGCTCTGGGGAAATAGCCAAAAACATTCAGTACTTC.

This clone appeared a single time. The chain links TRBV9 to TRBJ2-5, with 7 bases lining up with TRBD1. Trimming took 3 bases from V and 3 from J; bases not matched to a gene: 2. The germline CDR1 and CDR2 sequences are SGDLS and YYNGEE. The CDR3 contains 13 residues. The CDR3 here is CASSAGTEETQYF. Written as DNA, the CDR3 is TGTGCCAGCAGCGCCGGGACAGAAGAGACCCAGTACTTC. The full variable domain, its missing parts supplied by reference TRBV9 and TRBJ2-5, is DSGVTQTPKHLITATGQRVTLRCSPRSGDLSVYWYQQSLDQGLQFLIQYYNGEERAKGNILERFSAQQFPDLHSELNLSSLELGDSALYFCASSAGTEETQYFGPGTRLLVL.

The rearrangement uses TRBV6-1 and TRBJ2-3, with D possibly being TRBD2 (5 bases). Trimming left V 1 base short and J 0 bases short, with 20 bases between. The CDR3 consists of 19 residues. Germline CDR1 and CDR2: MNHNS and SASEGT. This CDR3 is CASSEGRVAPTSSTDTQYF. In DNA, the CDR3 is TGTGCCAGCAGTGAAGGTAGAGTAGCGCCCACTTCTAGCACAGATACGCAGTATTTT.

The V gene is TRBV27, the J gene TRBJ2-1, with a possible D match to TRBD2 (6 bases). Germline lookup yields CDR1 MNHEY and CDR2 SMNVEV (reference sequence). The V end was cut by 2 bases, the J end by 5 bases, with 13 bases between. This CDR3 is 15 amino acids long. The CDR3 sequence is CASSLIGTVNNEQFF. In DNA form, the CDR3 reads TGTGCCAGCAGTTTAATCGGGACTGTAAACAATGAGCAGTTCTTC.

V is TRBV27 and J is TRBJ1-1, with D unclear. The germline V gene has CDR1 MNHEY and CDR2 SMNVEV (reference sequence). The CDR3 is 16 residues long. V was cut by 4 bases and J by 0 bases, with 15 bases left in between. The CDR3, as DNA: TGTGCCAGCAGTTGGGTTGGTGGGGTTATGAACACTGAAGCTTTCTTT. Its protein product is CASSWVGGVMNTEAFF.

Points on this clone: This same CDR3 is encoded by further DNA sequences in the sample. This chain joins TRBV9 and TRBJ1-4; TRBD1 agrees at 8 bases. Germline lookup yields CDR1 SGDLS and CDR2 YYNGEE. The CDR3 totals 14 residues. V gave up 3 bases and J gave up 8 bases; unmatched junction bases: 6. The DNA for the CDR3 is TGTGCCAGCAGCGAGACAGGGGCACGGGAAAAACTGTTTTTT. Protein: CASSETGAREKLFF.

J is TRBJ2-1 and V is TRBV5-1; 7 bases are a match to TRBD1. CDR1 and CDR2 (germline): SGHRS, YFSETQ. CDR3 length equals 12 residues. V lost 3 bases to trimming and J lost 7 bases; unmatched junction nucleotides: 1. CDR3 nucleotide sequence: TGCGCCAGCAGCTGGACAGGTAATGAGCAGTTCTTC. This codes for CASSWTGNEQFF.

This clone was detected once. V gene TRBV5-6 combines with J gene TRBJ1-4; weak D call: TRBD1 (5 bases). The CDR3 length is 15 residues. V shed 4 bases and J shed 1 base, with 11 bases lying between them. From germline, CDR1 is SGHDT and CDR2 YYEEEE. The CDR3 spells CASSVNRRTNEKLFF. In DNA form, the CDR3 reads TGTGCCAGCAGCGTAAACAGGAGAACTAATGAAAAACTGTTTTTT.

The chain carries TRBV7-8 and TRBJ2-7, with 10 bases matching TRBD1. With 1 base clipped from V and 3 bases from J, the junction kept 3 bases outside the gene matches. The V gene's germline CDR1 is SGHVS and CDR2 FQNEAQ. CDR3 length: 15 residues. CDR3 sequence (DNA): TGTGCCAGCAGCTTAGAGACAGGGGGCGGCTACGAGCAGTACTTC. Encoded protein: CASSLETGGGYEQYF.